This T cell receptor beta chain emerged from a study of OX40 agonist ivuxolimab in advanced cancers. On the study more broadly: Intravenous ivuxolimab at 0.01 to 10 mg/kg was given to patients every 2 weeks.

Sequencing used immunoSEQ multiplex PCR; TCRdb keeps in-frame clones, though not all of them. The table has fewer than 85,000 clones, about 90% seen once. The table lists this clone with a count of one. Its antigen is still unknown. Study conclusions and caveats: Clonal expansion was seen in CD4+ and CD8+ blood T cells by week 6 at 0.1 to 3.0 mg/kg.

The V gene lost 0 bases and the J gene lost 5 bases, with 16 bases spanning the gap. CDR3 length equals 15 residues. Per germline, CDR1 GTSNPN and CDR2 SVGIG (reference sequence). Samples were taken at baseline and on day 1 of cycles 4 and 7. The source is an adult with an advanced solid tumor such as melanoma, head and neck, liver or kidney cancer. This rearrangement joins TRBV30 to TRBJ2-5, with a possible D match to TRBD1 (5 bases). The specimen comprised CD4+ or CD8+ T cells sorted from blood, sampled in a trial of the OX40 agonist ivuxolimab. CDR3 loop: CAWSVRQGVWETQYF. CDR3 nucleotide sequence: TGTGCCTGGAGTGTACGGCAGGGCGTCTGGGAGACCCAGTACTTC.